The next 3 T cell receptor beta chains were all read from a single sample in a study of shared clonotypes between healthy human individuals. Clones were read by immunoSEQ multiplex PCR, and TCRdb kept only the in-frame ones, dropping some. Among roughly 1,000,000 clones listed, about 84% were seen once. Sequenced input: memory CD4+ T cells from PBMCs. Indicated subset: CD45RA-negative fraction. These receptors came from a man aged 18-30 years in good health. Some clones in this sample may be carry-over from other donors' samples.

Ten or more counts support this clone. Additional DNA sequences in this sample encode the identical CDR3. The chain is built from TRBV7-9 and TRBJ2-7; TRBD2 matches 7 bases. Germline CDR1 is SEHNR and CDR2 is FQNEAQ (reference sequence). The CDR3 covers 14 residues. V lost 2 bases to trimming and J lost 2 bases; unmatched junction nucleotides: 3. For the CDR3, the DNA is TGTGCCAGCAGCTTAACTAGCGACACCTACGAGCAGTACTTC. This codes for CASSLTSDTYEQYF.

The chain joins TRBV10-3 to TRBJ2-3; 8 positions agree with TRBD2. The CDR3 has 14 residues. The junction had 6 bases not matched to a gene; V was cut back by 10 bases and J by 0 bases. Germline loops: CDR1 ENHRY, CDR2 SYGVKD. Written as DNA, the CDR3 is TGTGCCAGTAGCGGGGCCCTTAGCACAGATACGCAGTATTTT. It yields the protein CASSGALSTDTQYF.

The chain carries TRBV28 and TRBJ1-2, with D perhaps TRBD1 (6 bases). Germline V gene lookup returns CDR1 MDHEN and CDR2 SYDVKM. Trimming took 6 bases from V and 4 from J, leaving 15 bases between them. CDR3 length: 14 residues. The CDR3 is CASRITGTPYGYTF. Written as DNA, the CDR3 is TGTGCCAGCAGAATCACCGGGACACCCTATGGCTACACCTTC.